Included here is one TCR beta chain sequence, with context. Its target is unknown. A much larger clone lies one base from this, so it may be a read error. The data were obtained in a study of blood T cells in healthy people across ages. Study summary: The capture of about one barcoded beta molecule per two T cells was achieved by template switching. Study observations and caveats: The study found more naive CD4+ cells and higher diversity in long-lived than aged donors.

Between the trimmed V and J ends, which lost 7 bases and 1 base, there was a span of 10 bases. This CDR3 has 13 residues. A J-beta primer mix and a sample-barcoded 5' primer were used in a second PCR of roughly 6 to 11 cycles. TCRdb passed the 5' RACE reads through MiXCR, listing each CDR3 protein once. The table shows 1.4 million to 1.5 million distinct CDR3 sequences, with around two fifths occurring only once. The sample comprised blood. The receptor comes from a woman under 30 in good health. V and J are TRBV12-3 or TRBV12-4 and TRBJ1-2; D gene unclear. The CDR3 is CASTRELNYGYTF. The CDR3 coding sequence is TGTGCCAGCACCCGGGAACTTAACTATGGCTACACCTTC.